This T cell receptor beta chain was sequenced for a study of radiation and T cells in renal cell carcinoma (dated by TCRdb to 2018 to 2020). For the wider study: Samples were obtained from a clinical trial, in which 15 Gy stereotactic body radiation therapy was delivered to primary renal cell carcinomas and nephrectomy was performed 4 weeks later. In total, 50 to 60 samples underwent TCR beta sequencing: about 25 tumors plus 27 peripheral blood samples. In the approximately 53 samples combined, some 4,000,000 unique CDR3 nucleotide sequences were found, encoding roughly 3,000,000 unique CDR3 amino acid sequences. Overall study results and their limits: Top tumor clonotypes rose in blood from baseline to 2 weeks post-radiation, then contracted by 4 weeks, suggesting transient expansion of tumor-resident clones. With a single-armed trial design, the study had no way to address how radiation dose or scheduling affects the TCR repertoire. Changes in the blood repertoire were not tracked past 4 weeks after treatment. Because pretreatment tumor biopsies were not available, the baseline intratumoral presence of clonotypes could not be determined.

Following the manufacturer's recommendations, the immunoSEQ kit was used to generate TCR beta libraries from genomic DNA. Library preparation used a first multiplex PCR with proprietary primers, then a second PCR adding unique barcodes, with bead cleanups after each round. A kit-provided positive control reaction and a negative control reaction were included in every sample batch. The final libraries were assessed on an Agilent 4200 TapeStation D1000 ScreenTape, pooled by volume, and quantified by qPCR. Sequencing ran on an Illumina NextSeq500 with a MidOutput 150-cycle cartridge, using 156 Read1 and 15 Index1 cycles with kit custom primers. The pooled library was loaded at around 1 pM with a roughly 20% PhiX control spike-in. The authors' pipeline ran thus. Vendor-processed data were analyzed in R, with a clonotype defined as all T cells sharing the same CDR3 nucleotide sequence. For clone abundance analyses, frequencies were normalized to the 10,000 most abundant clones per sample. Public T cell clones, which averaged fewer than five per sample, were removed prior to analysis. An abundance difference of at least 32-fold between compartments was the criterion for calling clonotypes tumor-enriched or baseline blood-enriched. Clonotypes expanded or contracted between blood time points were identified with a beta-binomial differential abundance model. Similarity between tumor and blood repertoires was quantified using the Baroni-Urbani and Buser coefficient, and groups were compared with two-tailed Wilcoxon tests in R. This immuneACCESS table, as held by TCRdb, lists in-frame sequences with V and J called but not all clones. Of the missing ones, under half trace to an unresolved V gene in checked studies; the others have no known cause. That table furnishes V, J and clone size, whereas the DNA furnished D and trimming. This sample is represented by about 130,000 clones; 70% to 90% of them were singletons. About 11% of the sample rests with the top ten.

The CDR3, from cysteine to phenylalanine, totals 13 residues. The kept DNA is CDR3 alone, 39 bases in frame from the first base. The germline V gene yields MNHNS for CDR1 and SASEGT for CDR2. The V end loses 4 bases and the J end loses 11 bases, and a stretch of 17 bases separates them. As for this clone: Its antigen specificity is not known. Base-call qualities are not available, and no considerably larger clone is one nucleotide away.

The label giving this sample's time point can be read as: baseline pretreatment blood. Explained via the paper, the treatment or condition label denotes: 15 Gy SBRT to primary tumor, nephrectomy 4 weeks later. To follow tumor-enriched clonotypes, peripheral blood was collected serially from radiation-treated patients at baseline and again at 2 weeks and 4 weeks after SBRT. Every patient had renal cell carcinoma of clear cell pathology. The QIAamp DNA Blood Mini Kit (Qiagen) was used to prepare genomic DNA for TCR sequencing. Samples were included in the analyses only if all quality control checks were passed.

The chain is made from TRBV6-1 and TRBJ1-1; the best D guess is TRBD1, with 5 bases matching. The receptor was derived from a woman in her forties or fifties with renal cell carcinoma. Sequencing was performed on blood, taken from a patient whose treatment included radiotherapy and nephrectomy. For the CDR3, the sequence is CASSVVGGASAFF. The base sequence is TGTGCCAGCAGTGTAGTCGGCGGGGCGTCGGCTTTCTTT.